This entry describes one T cell receptor beta chain. CDR3 length: 12 residues. With 1 base removed from V and 9 bases from J, the gap between germline ends came to 7 bases. CDR1 LGHDT and CDR2 YNNKEL come from the germline V gene (reference sequence). This specimen comes from a study of blood T cell repertoires in COVID-19. This table comes from immunoSEQ multiplex PCR, and its TCRdb copy is limited to in-frame clones, with some not included. This table has approximately 96,000 clones, around nine tenths appearing once. Sample: peripheral blood. The V and J genes are TRBV3-1 (or the pseudogene TRBV3-2) and TRBJ2-1, with D perhaps TRBD2 (5 bases). This sequence was found in a woman of 80 years or more with acute or convalescent COVID-19. In DNA form, the CDR3 reads TGTGCCAGCAGCCAAGTCGCGGGTGAGCAGTTCTTC. Its translation is CASSQVAGEQFF.